Detailed here is one T cell receptor (beta chain). Libraries were prepared by immunoSEQ multiplex PCR; TCRdb keeps only in-frame clonotypes and omits some of them. The sample yields 9,000 to 10,000 clones, approximately 90% seen once. This entry comes from a study of PD-1 blockade in classical Hodgkin lymphoma. Following autologous stem cell transplantation, relapse occurred in every patient, and exposure to brentuximab vedotin varied. Trimming stripped 0 bases from V and 2 bases from J, with 11 bases between. CDR1 is MNHEY, CDR2 SVGAGI, per germline. The CDR3 covers 15 residues. The TCR originated in a human donor with classical Hodgkin lymphoma. The chain carries TRBV6-5 and TRBJ2-7; possibly TRBD1 for D (6 bases). The sequencing used peripheral blood mononuclear cells (PBMCs), collected at baseline. This CDR3 is CASSYSGTNPYEQYF. The CDR3 bases are TGTGCCAGCAGTTACTCAGGGACAAACCCCTACGAGCAGTACTTC.